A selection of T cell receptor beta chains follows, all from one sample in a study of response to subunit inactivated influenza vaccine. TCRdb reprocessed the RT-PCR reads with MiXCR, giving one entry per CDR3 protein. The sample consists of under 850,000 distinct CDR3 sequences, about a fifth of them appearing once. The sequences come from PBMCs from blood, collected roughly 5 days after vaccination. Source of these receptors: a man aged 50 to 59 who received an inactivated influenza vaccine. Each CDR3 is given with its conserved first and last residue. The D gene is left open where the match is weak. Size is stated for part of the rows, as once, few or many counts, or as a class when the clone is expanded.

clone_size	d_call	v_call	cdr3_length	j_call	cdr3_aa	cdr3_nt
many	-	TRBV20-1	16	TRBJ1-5	CSASLGGSLENQPQHF	TGCAGTGCTAGTTTGGGGGGCTCTCTGGAAAATCAGCCCCAGCATTTT
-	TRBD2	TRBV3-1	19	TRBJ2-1	CASSQSILAGGPSRNEQFF	TGTGCCAGCAGCCAAAGCATACTAGCGGGGGGGCCAAGCAGAAATGAGCAGTTCTTC
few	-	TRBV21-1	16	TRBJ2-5	CASSKEEDTHQETQYF	TGTGCCAGCAGCAAAGAGGAGGACACACACCAAGAGACCCAGTACTTC
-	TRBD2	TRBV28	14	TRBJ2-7	CASRTSGHSYEQYF	TGTGCCAGCAGGACTAGCGGGCATTCCTACGAGCAGTACTTC
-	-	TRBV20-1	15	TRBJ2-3	CSARAPAPSTDTQYF	TGCAGTGCTAGAGCACCAGCACCTTCCACAGATACGCAGTATTTT
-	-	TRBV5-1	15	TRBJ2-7	CASSPRDSHSYEQYF	TGCGCCAGCAGCCCCCGGGACTCCCACTCCTACGAGCAGTACTTC
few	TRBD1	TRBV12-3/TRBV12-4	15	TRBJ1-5	CASSFRGGANQPQHF	TGTGCCAGCAGTTTCAGAGGGGGCGCCAATCAGCCCCAGCATTTT
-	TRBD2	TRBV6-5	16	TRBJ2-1	CASSNLAGVTYNEQFF	TGTGCCAGCAGTAACCTAGCGGGAGTTACCTACAATGAGCAGTTCTTC
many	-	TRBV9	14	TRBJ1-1	CASSPGIMNTEAFF	TGTGCCAGCAGCCCCGGGATCATGAACACTGAAGCTTTCTTT
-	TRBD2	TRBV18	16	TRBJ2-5	CASSRPGLAGVETQYF	TGTGCCAGCTCACGACCCGGACTAGCGGGAGTTGAGACCCAGTACTTC
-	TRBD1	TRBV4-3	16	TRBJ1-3	CASSQDYRGGGNTIYF	TGCGCCAGCAGCCAAGATTACAGGGGAGGAGGAAACACCATATATTTT
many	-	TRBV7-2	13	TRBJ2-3	CASSTRQTDTQYF	TGTGCCAGCAGCACCCGACAGACAGATACGCAGTATTTT
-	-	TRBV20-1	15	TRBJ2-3	CSAEPLVEGTDTQYF	TGCAGTGCCGAACCCCTAGTAGAGGGCACAGATACGCAGTATTTT
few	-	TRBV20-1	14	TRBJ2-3	CSARDPRATDTQYF	TGCAGTGCTAGAGATCCCCGGGCCACAGATACGCAGTATTTT
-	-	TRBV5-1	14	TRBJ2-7	CASSFGRGHYEQYF	TGCGCCAGCAGCTTCGGGAGGGGGCATTACGAGCAGTACTTC